These 26 T cell receptor beta chains share one sample of origin, sequenced in a study of CD8+ T cells in alopecia areata. The sequencing template was cDNA reverse transcribed from extracted RNA. TCRdb's table, derived via immunoSEQ multiplex PCR, lists solely in-frame clones and lacks some. The repertoire holds some 100,000 clones, with just under 60% as singletons. As to treatment: oral pan-JAK inhibitor, 5-10 mg twice daily. Sequencing was performed on CD8+ T cells sorted from blood, taken at approximately week 60, from a patient treated with tofacitinib. Receptor source: a human donor with alopecia areata.

The rearrangement links TRBV5-1 to TRBJ2-7; D not certain. Germline V gene lookup returns CDR1 SGHRS and CDR2 YFSETQ. The CDR3 runs 14 residues. Trimming removed 0 bases from V and 5 bases from J, with 12 bases in between. The CDR3 nucleotides are TGCGCCAGCAGCTTGGAACCCTCCGGCCACGAGCAGTACTTC. As protein: CASSLEPSGHEQYF.

The J gene is TRBJ1-2, the V gene TRBV4-1; D unclear. The CDR3 extends over 15 amino acids. Germline V gene sequence: CDR1 MGHRA, CDR2 YSYEKL. Trimming left V 2 bases short and J 7 bases short, with 17 bases between. CDR3: CASSQPFRLFSGYTF. DNA for the CDR3: TGCGCCAGCAGCCAACCTTTCAGGTTGTTCTCTGGCTACACCTTC.

Only a few counts were recorded for this clone. The rearrangement joins TRBV13 to TRBJ2-1; D might be TRBD1 (6 bases). Germline V gene data show CDR1 as PRHDT and CDR2 as FYEKMQ (reference sequence). V was trimmed by 5 bases and J by 10 bases, leaving 12 bases between them. There are 12 residues in the CDR3. CDR3 amino acids: CASSQQGREQFF. The DNA of the CDR3 is TGTGCCAGCAGCCAACAGGGCCGAGAGCAGTTCTTC. Looking up the rest from reference TRBV13 and TRBJ2-1 gives the full variable domain: AAGVIQSPRHLIKEKRETATLKCYPIPRHDTVYWYQQGPGQDPQFLISFYEKMQSDKGSIPDRFSAQQFSDYHSELNMSSLELGDSALYFCASSQQGREQFFGPGTRLTVL.

This clone was seen a few times. Other DNA sequences of this sample code for an identical CDR3. The chain couples TRBV29-1 to TRBJ2-7; D call uncertain. The ends were cut back, 1 base at V and 3 bases at J, with 4 bases in the middle. This CDR3 has 11 amino acids. Germline values: CDR1 SQVTM, CDR2 ANQGSEA. CDR3 sequence reads: CSVEVSYEQYF. Written as DNA, the CDR3 is TGCAGCGTTGAAGTCAGCTACGAGCAGTACTTC.

The CDR3 bases are TGTGCCAGCAGCTCCTCGCCGGGGTTCACGACCTTC. This sequence encodes CASSSSPGFTTF. V and J are TRBV7-9 and TRBJ1-2; D remains unclear. Trimming removed 4 bases at V and 14 bases at J, with 17 bases between. The CDR3 runs 12 residues. Germline CDR1 SEHNR, CDR2 FQNEAQ (reference sequence).

J is TRBJ2-7 and V is TRBV5-4; 9 bases map to TRBD2. V trimming: 5 bases; J trimming: 7 bases; junction bases outside the gene matches: 28. The CDR3 contains 20 residues. The germline V gene encodes CDR1 SGHNT and CDR2 YYREEE (reference sequence). The CDR3 here is CASRDRYRDRSSGDRGEQYF. CDR3 in DNA: TGTGCCAGCAGGGACCGGTACAGGGATCGGTCTAGCGGGGACCGTGGGGAGCAGTACTTC.

The chain recombines TRBV27 with TRBJ2-7; D is unresolved. The CDR3 is 14 amino acids. Germline CDR1 and CDR2: MNHEY and SMNVEV (reference sequence). Trimming pared 4 bases from V and 2 bases from J, leaving 12 bases between. This chain's CDR3 is CASSSKGRPYEQYF. The CDR3, as DNA: TGTGCCAGCAGTTCAAAGGGAAGGCCCTACGAGCAGTACTTC.

This clone was seen only once. The chain employs TRBV2 and TRBJ1-5; a weak D match, TRBD1 (5 bases). Trimming stripped 4 bases from V and 0 bases from J, with 16 bases between. The CDR3 extends over 17 amino acids. Germline V gene sequence: CDR1 SNHLY, CDR2 FYNNEI. The CDR3: CASSGGDGAYSNQPQHF. CDR3 bases: TGTGCCAGCAGTGGGGGGGACGGCGCCTATAGCAATCAGCCCCAGCATTTT.

V is TRBV27 and J is TRBJ1-1, with D perhaps matching TRBD1 (5 bases). The CDR3 has 14 residues. Germline V gives CDR1 MNHEY, CDR2 SMNVEV (reference sequence). With 7 bases removed from V and 4 bases from J, the gap between germline ends came to 16 bases. The CDR3 spells CASTPLGAITEAFF. CDR3 in DNA: TGTGCCAGCACCCCCCTCGGGGCCATCACTGAAGCTTTCTTT.

By share of the sample, this clone is medium-sized. The chain joins TRBV6-6 to TRBJ2-7; D is unresolved. CDR1 is MNHNY and CDR2 is SVGAGI in the germline V gene (reference sequence). The CDR3 is 13 residues long. Trimming shortened V by 0 bases and J by 4 bases, and 7 bases separated the two germline ends. CDR3 DNA sequence: TGTGCCAGCAGTTACTCGAATCTATACGAGCAGTACTTC. This encodes CASSYSNLYEQYF.

The V call is TRBV23-1, the J call TRBJ2-3; D gene unclear. TRBV23-1 belongs to the ORF category, with a function that is uncertain. V lost 2 bases and J 0 bases, leaving 12 bases between the germline ends. This CDR3 comprises 16 residues. The CDR3 region is CASSQLDGPSTDTQYF. In nucleotides, the CDR3 is TGCGCCAGCAGTCAACTTGACGGACCTAGCACAGATACGCAGTATTTT.

This chain uses TRBV14 with TRBJ2-5; D gene uncertain. V gave up 0 bases and J gave up 5 bases, with 16 bases separating them. This CDR3 contains 16 residues. Germline loops: CDR1 SGHDN, CDR2 FVKESK. For the CDR3, the DNA is TGTGCCAGCAGCCAAGAACGGATGGGGTTCGGGGAGACCCAGTACTTC. As protein: CASSQERMGFGETQYF.

V gene TRBV14 combines with J gene TRBJ2-2; D is undetermined. Trimming pared 4 bases from V and 0 bases from J, leaving 9 bases between. Germline loops: CDR1 SGHDN, CDR2 FVKESK. This CDR3 spans 15 amino acids. The DNA for the CDR3 is TGTGCCAGCAGCCCCACTACAGCGAACACCGGGGAGCTGTTTTTT. Its translation is CASSPTTANTGELFF.

This chain connects TRBV27 to TRBJ1-6, with TRBD1 matching 9 bases. Looked up from germline, CDR1 is MNHEY and CDR2 is SMNVEV (reference sequence). The CDR3 length is 14 residues. With 9 bases clipped from V and 7 bases from J, the junction kept 7 bases outside the gene matches. The DNA for the CDR3 is TGTGCCAGAATAGGGGACAGGGAGAATTCACCCCTCCACTTT. Protein sequence: CARIGDRENSPLHF.

V and J are TRBV30 and TRBJ2-3; 13 positions match TRBD2. The CDR3 sequence is 17 residues long. The germline V gene has CDR1 GTSNPN and CDR2 SVGIG (reference sequence). Trimming cost V 1 base and J 0 bases; bases outside gene matches: 4. This chain's CDR3 is CAWSGTSGGSSTDTQYF. The CDR3, as DNA: TGTGCCTGGAGTGGGACTAGCGGGGGAAGCAGCACAGATACGCAGTATTTT.

The chain joins TRBV15 to TRBJ1-1; D not resolved. The germline V gene has CDR1 LNHNV and CDR2 YYDKDF (reference sequence). Trimming left V 1 base short and J 0 bases short, with 6 bases between. This CDR3 has 14 residues. The CDR3 loop is CATSRGLVNTEAFF. CDR3 DNA: TGTGCCACCAGCAGAGGCTTGGTGAACACTGAAGCTTTCTTT. Full variable domain (missing parts from reference TRBV15 and TRBJ1-1): DAMVIQNPRYQVTQFGKPVTLSCSQTLNHNVMYWYQQKSSQAPKLLFHYYDKDFNNEADTPDNFQSRRPNTSFCFLDIRSPGLGDTAMYLCATSRGLVNTEAFFGQGTRLTVV.

The chain links TRBV2 to TRBJ1-4; 7 positions agree with TRBD1. The V gene's germline CDR1 is SNHLY and CDR2 FYNNEI. After removal of 6 bases from V and 3 bases from J, the junction contained 7 bases not matched to a gene. This CDR3 comprises 15 residues. In DNA form, the CDR3 reads TGTGCCAGCAGCCGGGACAGCCCGGCTAATGAAAAACTGTTTTTT. Amino acid sequence: CASSRDSPANEKLFF.

The chain combines TRBV5-5 with TRBJ2-1; either TRBD1 or TRBD2 may supply D (6 bases each). CDR1 SGHKS and CDR2 YYEKEE come from the germline V gene (reference sequence). CDR3 size: 14 residues. V gave up 4 bases and J gave up 7 bases, with 15 bases separating them. The CDR3 DNA sequence: TGTGCCAGCAGCCGGGGAAGGGGGGCGAATGAGCAGTTCTTC. Amino acids: CASSRGRGANEQFF.

This chain joins TRBV7-9 and TRBJ2-7, with TRBD1 matching over 8 bases. J gave up 2 bases and V 5 bases, and 5 bases lay outside the gene matches. Germline assignment: CDR1 SEHNR and CDR2 FQNEAQ (reference sequence). The CDR3 is 14 amino acids. DNA of the CDR3: TGTGCCAGCAGCGCCGACAGGGGCCCCTACGAGCAGTACTTC. Amino acids: CASSADRGPYEQYF.

The chain couples TRBV6-5 to TRBJ2-2; D is possibly TRBD1 (6 bases). The CDR3 consists of 12 residues. CDR1 and CDR2 (germline): MNHEY, SVGAGI. V dropped 10 bases and J dropped 4 bases, with 10 bases sitting between them. The CDR3, as DNA: TGTGCCACCACAGGGTCCACCGGGGAGCTGTTTTTT. Its protein product is CATTGSTGELFF.

This chain joins TRBV10-1 and TRBJ1-1; D not certain. Germline CDR1 is WNHNN and CDR2 is SYGVQD (reference sequence). The CDR3 runs to 12 residues. V dropped 3 bases and J dropped 1 base, with 3 bases sitting between them. The CDR3 reads CASSDTNTEAFF. In DNA, the CDR3 is TGCGCCAGCAGTGACACGAACACTGAAGCTTTCTTT.

The chain employs TRBV7-9 and TRBJ2-3, with 8 bases fitting TRBD1. Germline V gene data show CDR1 as SEHNR and CDR2 as FQNEAQ (reference sequence). CDR3 length: 17 amino acids. The V segment lost 5 bases and the J segment 2 bases; nucleotides outside the gene matches: 12. The CDR3 protein is CASSQRYPTGDTDTQYF. The CDR3 DNA follows: TGTGCCAGCAGCCAACGGTACCCGACAGGGGACACAGATACGCAGTATTTT.

This clone has a handful of counts. The rearrangement links TRBV7-9 to TRBJ2-7; 7 bases line up with TRBD1. The CDR3 contains 13 residues. V shed 5 bases, J shed 3 bases, and the junction held 4 bases outside the gene matches. Germline V gene sequence: CDR1 SEHNR, CDR2 FQNEAQ (reference sequence). The CDR3: CASSPGQSYEQYF. DNA for the CDR3: TGTGCCAGCAGCCCGGGACAGAGCTACGAGCAGTACTTC.

This clone was seen more than once but under ten times. The chain combines TRBV7-9 with TRBJ2-7; D not resolved. Deletions cut 8 bases from V and 4 bases from J, with 12 bases between. CDR3 length equals 12 residues. Germline V gene data show CDR1 as SEHNR and CDR2 as FQNEAQ (reference sequence). The CDR3: CASQPPGYEQYF. CDR3 nucleotides: TGTGCCAGCCAGCCCCCCGGTTACGAGCAGTACTTC.

This clone was seen more than once but under ten times. The CDR3 DNA reads as TGCAGCGTTGAAGACCGGGACAGGGGCACTGAAGCTTTCTTT. Amino acid sequence: CSVEDRDRGTEAFF. This chain connects TRBV29-1 to TRBJ1-1, with 10 positions matching TRBD1. This CDR3 has 14 residues. V gave up 0 bases and J gave up 4 bases; unmatched junction bases: 2. The germline V gene encodes CDR1 SQVTM and CDR2 ANQGSEA.

The genes are TRBV6-5 and TRBJ1-6; no firm D call. Germline lookup yields CDR1 MNHEY and CDR2 SVGAGI. V lost 5 bases and J lost 7, with 9 bases in between. The length of the CDR3 is 13 residues. In DNA, the CDR3 is TGTGCCAGCAGTACGAGCGGAAATTCACCCCTCCACTTT. Amino acid sequence: CASSTSGNSPLHF.